The source of this TCR beta chain is a study of cytomegalovirus exposure and HLA in healthy donors. The method was immunoSEQ multiplex PCR; TCRdb's version includes in-frame clones alone and lacks a portion of them. The sample records over 150,000 clones, more than 80% being singletons. A remark on this clone: Its antigen remains unknown.

The CDR3 covers 14 residues. Germline V CDR1 and CDR2: SGHVS, FNYEAQ. The ends lost 5 bases at V and 3 bases at J; junction bases unmatched: 2. Overall study findings and caveats: Many donors carried some public TCRs, although rarity characterized most TCR sequences.

The sample was PBMCs. The TCR sequence derives from a woman under 30 in good health and CMV-seropositive. The J gene is TRBJ2-5, the V gene TRBV7-6, with 11 positions matching TRBD2. The CDR3 sequence: CASSAGLAEETQYF. In DNA form, the CDR3 reads TGTGCCAGCAGCGCGGGACTAGCGGAAGAGACCCAGTACTTC.